The 22 T cell receptor beta chains below were found in one sample sequenced in a study of B cell selection in AIRE deficiency (dated by TCRdb to the late 2010s). Regulatory T cells were sorted as cells that were CD4+CD25hiCD127low/negative. Receptors were amplified or captured by the immunoSEQ multiplex PCR assay. TCRdb took this table from immuneACCESS and kept in-frame rearrangements with V and J called. Such tables lack part of the clones; where checked against another copy, unresolved V genes explain under half of the gap, and the rest is unexplained. Counted in this sample were about 26,000 clones; about 90% of them appeared once. The ten largest clones represent around 1.1% of the sample. Sequencing was done on a sample of CD4+CD25+ Tregs sorted from PBMCs. Source of these receptors: a human donor in good health.

The chain joins TRBV5-1 to TRBJ1-1; D is unclear. This CDR3 contains 13 residues. Trimming stripped 3 bases from V and 0 bases from J, with 6 bases between. From germline, CDR1 is SGHRS and CDR2 YFSETQ. The CDR3 loop is CASSWAMNTEAFF. CDR3 sequence (DNA): TGCGCCAGCAGCTGGGCTATGAACACTGAAGCTTTCTTT.

The chain uses TRBV11-2 and TRBJ2-1, with TRBD2 matching 10 bases. The germline V gene encodes CDR1 SGHAT and CDR2 FQNNGV. V gave up 0 bases and J gave up 7 bases; unmatched junction bases: 6. CDR3 length equals 16 residues. The CDR3 DNA sequence: TGTGCCAGCAGCTTAGATCAGCGGGGGGGCAAAAATGAGCAGTTCTTC. Protein: CASSLDQRGGKNEQFF.

This rearrangement joins TRBV7-3 to TRBJ2-1; weak D call: TRBD1 (6 bases). Germline CDR1 reads SGHTA; CDR2 reads FQGTGA. The CDR3 loop spans 13 amino acids. The V end lost 5 bases, the J end lost 6 bases, and 11 bases lay between the germline ends. The CDR3 protein is CASSAGTPNEQFF. The DNA of the CDR3 is TGTGCCAGCAGCGCAGGGACACCCAATGAGCAGTTCTTC. Supplemented by reference TRBV7-3 and TRBJ2-1, the full variable domain reads GAGVSQTPSNKVTEKGKYVELRCDPISGHTALYWYRQSLGQGPEFLIYFQGTGAADDSGLPNDRFFAVRPEGSVSTLKIQRTERGDSAVYLCASSAGTPNEQFFGPGTRLTVL.

This rearrangement joins TRBV18 to TRBJ1-2; D ambiguous. There are 15 residues in the CDR3. V was pared by 4 bases and J by 3 bases, with 15 bases between. Germline V CDR1 and CDR2: KGHSH, LQKENI. The CDR3 here is CASSLEPAPDYGYTF. The CDR3 DNA sequence: TGTGCCAGCTCACTGGAGCCGGCCCCAGACTATGGCTACACCTTC.

This chain joins TRBV6-5 and TRBJ1-2; unclear D gene. CDR3 length equals 12 residues. Trimming removed 6 bases from V and 8 bases from J, with 13 bases in between. Germline V gene lookup returns CDR1 MNHEY and CDR2 SVGAGI. The CDR3 loop reads CASSHVLGGYTF. The CDR3 nucleotides are TGTGCCAGCAGCCACGTGTTGGGGGGCTACACCTTC.

The chain carries TRBV11-2 and TRBJ2-3; no clear D gene. The V end lost 1 base, the J end lost 0 bases, and 8 bases lay between the germline ends. Germline CDR1 reads SGHAT; CDR2 reads FQNNGV. The CDR3 covers 15 residues. CDR3 nucleotides: TGTGCCAGCAGCTTAGTTGCACCTAGCACAGATACGCAGTATTTT. Protein: CASSLVAPSTDTQYF.

This chain joins TRBV5-5 and TRBJ2-5; 14 nucleotides match TRBD2. With 0 bases clipped from V and 4 bases from J, the junction kept 5 bases outside the gene matches. The germline CDR1 and CDR2 sequences are SGHKS and YYEKEE (reference sequence). The CDR3 runs 17 residues. The CDR3 sequence is CASSLATSGGARETQYF. The CDR3 bases are TGTGCCAGCAGCTTGGCGACTAGCGGGGGGGCCCGAGAGACCCAGTACTTC.

The chain uses TRBV30 and TRBJ2-1, with D uncertain. From germline, CDR1 is GTSNPN and CDR2 SVGIG (reference sequence). The CDR3 runs to 12 residues. The ends were cut back, 3 bases at V and 7 bases at J, with 10 bases in the middle. The CDR3 DNA sequence: TGTGCCTGGAGCCGTGGGTTTAATGAGCAGTTCTTC. This gives the protein CAWSRGFNEQFF.

The CDR3 coding sequence is TGCGCCAGCAGCTTGGAGCCAGGGGGTAAATACGAGCAGTACTTC. Protein: CASSLEPGGKYEQYF. V and J are TRBV5-1 and TRBJ2-7; 7 bases map to TRBD1. Trimming at V came to 0 bases and at J to 4 bases, leaving 7 bases not matched to a gene. The CDR3 runs to 15 residues. From germline, CDR1 is SGHRS and CDR2 YFSETQ.

This clone showed up just once. The chain has TRBV5-1 and TRBJ2-1; unclear D gene. This CDR3 is 14 amino acids long. The germline CDR1 and CDR2 sequences are SGHRS and YFSETQ. V lost 0 bases to trimming and J lost 12 bases, with 16 bases between them. The CDR3 is CASSLAIGNLRQFF. The CDR3 DNA reads as TGCGCCAGCAGCTTGGCCATAGGGAACCTTAGGCAGTTCTTC. The whole variable domain, remainder taken from reference TRBV5-1 and TRBJ2-1, is KAGVTQTPRYLIKTRGQQVTLSCSPISGHRSVSWYQQTPGQGLQFLFEYFSETQRNKGNFPGRFSGRQFSNSRSEMNVSTLELGDSALYLCASSLAIGNLRQFFGPGTRLTVL.

This chain uses TRBV5-1 with TRBJ2-1; TRBD2 aligns across 9 bases. The CDR3 is 15 amino acids. Germline assignment: CDR1 SGHRS and CDR2 YFSETQ. J lost 2 bases, V lost 4 bases, and 4 bases had no gene match. In DNA, the CDR3 is TGCGCCAGCAGCATCGGGACTAGCACCTACAATGAGCAGTTCTTC. It codes for CASSIGTSTYNEQFF.

The chain joins TRBV27 to TRBJ1-6, with D possibly matching TRBD1 (5 bases). With 0 bases removed from V and 5 bases from J, the gap between germline ends came to 14 bases. Germline V gives CDR1 MNHEY, CDR2 SMNVEV (reference sequence). CDR3 length: 17 amino acids. CDR3 in amino acids: CASSLSIRGLNNSPLHF. CDR3 in DNA: TGTGCCAGCAGTTTATCGATTCGGGGACTGAATAATTCACCCCTCCACTTT.

J is TRBJ2-1 and V is TRBV9, with TRBD2 matching 12 bases. The length of the CDR3 is 15 residues. V was pared by 0 bases and J by 13 bases, with 8 bases of the junction left unmatched. Germline CDR1 is SGDLS and CDR2 is YYNGEE. CDR3 in amino acids: CASSVGSLAGGRQFF. The CDR3 DNA follows: TGTGCCAGCAGCGTAGGTAGTCTAGCGGGGGGGCGACAGTTCTTC.

J is TRBJ2-1 and V is TRBV23-1; D possibly corresponds to TRBD2 (6 bases). TRBV23-1 is treated as an ORF (open reading frame) with a function not yet certain. Trimming took off 0 bases at V and 2 bases at J, with 17 bases between the two ends. The CDR3 totals 18 residues. Here the CDR3 reads CASSQSRWPTGAYNEQFF. The CDR3 DNA reads TGCGCCAGCAGTCAATCGAGGTGGCCTACGGGGGCCTACAATGAGCAGTTCTTC.

Written as DNA, the CDR3 is TGTGCCAGCAGTGAAGAGACAGGGGGATTTTTTGGCTACACCTTC. Protein product: CASSEETGGFFGYTF. The gene calls are TRBV6-1 and TRBJ1-2; 9 nucleotides match TRBD1. This CDR3 contains 15 residues. The germline V gene encodes CDR1 MNHNS and CDR2 SASEGT. Germline trimming cut 1 base from V and 7 bases from J; bases unmatched to any gene: 7.

The chain joins TRBV19 to TRBJ1-4; D is uncertain. Deletions cut 3 bases from V and 0 bases from J, with 14 bases between. This CDR3 has 17 residues. The V gene's germline CDR1 is LNHDA and CDR2 SQIVND (reference sequence). CDR3 in amino acids: CASSMSRIPTTNEKLFF. CDR3 sequence (DNA): TGTGCCAGTAGTATGTCACGAATCCCCACAACTAATGAAAAACTGTTTTTT.

This chain links TRBV18 with TRBJ2-1; D call uncertain. CDR1 is KGHSH, CDR2 LQKENI, per germline. V lost 5 bases to trimming and J lost 6 bases, with 11 bases between them. The CDR3 extends over 13 amino acids. CDR3 residues: CASSSDTLNEQFF. The CDR3 DNA is TGTGCCAGCTCATCCGACACACTCAATGAGCAGTTCTTC.

The J gene is TRBJ1-5, the V gene TRBV18, with 8 bases that match TRBD1. Germline V gene data show CDR1 as KGHSH and CDR2 as LQKENI. Trimming took 6 bases from V and 4 from J; bases not matched to a gene: 11. The CDR3 is 16 amino acids. CDR3 sequence: CASSRKAGQVNQPQHF. Written as DNA, the CDR3 is TGTGCCAGCTCCCGCAAGGCGGGACAGGTAAATCAGCCCCAGCATTTT.

This CDR3 reads CASSLVFSGSYNEQFF. The DNA for the CDR3 is TGTGCCAGCAGCTTGGTTTTTAGCGGCTCCTACAATGAGCAGTTCTTC. This chain joins TRBV5-6 and TRBJ2-1; possibly TRBD2 for D (6 bases). The length of the CDR3 is 16 residues. The germline gives CDR1 SGHDT, CDR2 YYEEEE. The V end was cut by 0 bases, the J end by 0 bases, with 10 bases between.

The rearrangement joins TRBV5-1 to TRBJ1-2; no clear D gene. This CDR3 comprises 15 residues. Germline V gene sequence: CDR1 SGHRS, CDR2 YFSETQ. V lost 4 bases and J 5 bases, leaving 18 bases between the germline ends. The CDR3 loop is CASSNGHPDPYGYTF. CDR3 sequence (DNA): TGCGCCAGCAGCAACGGTCATCCGGACCCGTATGGCTACACCTTC.

This clone was recorded once. The chain carries TRBV6-4 and TRBJ2-2; possible D gene TRBD2, 5 bases. Germline CDR1 and CDR2: MRHNA and SNTAGT. V shed 2 bases and J shed 7 bases, with 14 bases lying between them. This CDR3 has 15 residues. CDR3 in DNA: TGTGCCAGCAGTGACGTGGAGGTAAGGGACGGGGAGCTGTTTTTT. This sequence encodes CASSDVEVRDGELFF.

The chain couples TRBV5-1 to TRBJ1-4; a possible D gene is TRBD1 (5 bases). CDR1 is SGHRS and CDR2 is YFSETQ in the germline V gene. The CDR3 covers 15 residues. V was clipped by 2 bases and J by 7 bases, with 15 bases between them. CDR3 sequence: CASSFTGDGGEKLFF. The CDR3 DNA sequence: TGCGCCAGCAGCTTTACAGGCGACGGGGGTGAAAAACTGTTTTTT.